This TCR beta chain was profiled in a study of Tregs in tolerant kidney transplant recipients. Findings of the study overall: Biological reproducibility was not directly addressed in this study.

The CDR3 has 15 residues. V shed 3 bases, J shed 13 bases, and the junction held 18 bases outside the gene matches. Germline V gene lookup returns CDR1 SGDLS and CDR2 YYNGEE. Remarks on this clone: Its antigen is currently unknown.

CFSE-labeled recipient PBMCs were cultured more than 5 days with irradiated graft donor PBMCs, then FACS-sorted. TCRdb's table, derived via immunoSEQ multiplex PCR, lists solely in-frame clones and lacks some. This sample yields about 15,000 clones, of which around 53% are seen a single time; less than 3.5% belongs to the top ten. This sequence originates from a human patient who received a combined kidney and bone marrow transplant. Sequenced material: CD4+ T cells from blood cultured with allogeneic cells, taken before the transplant. The V and J genes are TRBV9 and TRBJ1-2, with TRBD1 matching 7 bases. The CDR3 loop is CASSGSRQGLILSTF. The CDR3 DNA reads TGTGCCAGCAGCGGGAGTAGACAGGGACTCATCCTATCCACCTTC.